This TCR beta chain was documented in a study of blood T cell repertoires in COVID-19. At the level of the study: The United States, Italy and Spain were the sources of the acute and convalescent COVID-19 samples. The analysed material was cDNA or gDNA that came from T cells, B-cell-depleted T cells, or PBMCs.

Repertoires were generated with immunoSEQ multiplex PCR, while TCRdb's copy carries only in-frame clones and drops some. In the table there are 500,000 to 600,000 clones, roughly nine tenths of which are singletons. The sequence derives from a woman aged 50 to 65 with COVID-19, enrolled during active disease. Sequencing was performed on peripheral blood.

CDR3 DNA: TGTGCCAGCAGTGACAGGCGTTCCTATGGCTACACCTTC. It is translated as CASSDRRSYGYTF. The genes are TRBV6-2 or TRBV6-3 and TRBJ1-2; maybe TRBD1 (6 bases). With 5 bases removed from V and 4 bases from J, the gap between germline ends came to 11 bases. Germline V gene sequence: CDR1 MNHEY, CDR2 SVGEGT. The CDR3 extends over 13 amino acids.